The 19 T cell receptor beta chains below come from one sample, sequenced in a study of cytomegalovirus exposure and HLA in healthy donors. PCR used 60 Vbeta primers and 13 Jbeta primers. Sequencing was performed with immunoSEQ multiplex PCR; in TCRdb, only in-frame clones are kept and a portion is missing. The table records about 120,000 clones, about 74% of them present only once. Sequenced: PBMCs. These receptors originate from a female donor in good health and CMV-seronegative.

The chain combines TRBV27 with TRBJ1-2; TRBD1 matches 11 bases. This CDR3 comprises 15 residues. CDR1 and CDR2 from the germline V gene are MNHEY and SMNVEV (reference sequence). V trimming: 6 bases; J trimming: 7 bases; junction bases outside the gene matches: 10. CDR3 sequence reads: CASSRNGQGAFGYTF. The DNA of the CDR3 is TGTGCCAGCAGCCGTAATGGACAGGGGGCTTTTGGCTACACCTTC.

The chain recombines TRBV19 with TRBJ2-6; possibly TRBD2 for D (6 bases). Deletions cut 9 bases from V and 2 bases from J, with 8 bases between. Looked up from germline, CDR1 is LNHDA and CDR2 is SQIVND (reference sequence). This CDR3 is 13 amino acids long. The CDR3 here is CARGGAGANVLTF. As DNA, the CDR3 is TGTGCCAGAGGAGGGGCTGGGGCCAACGTCCTGACTTTC.

V and J are TRBV27 and TRBJ2-1; D may be TRBD2 (7 bases). Germline V gene data show CDR1 as MNHEY and CDR2 as SMNVEV (reference sequence). V was pared by 4 bases and J by 6 bases, with 16 bases between. The CDR3 length is 15 residues. Here the CDR3 DNA reads TGTGCCAGCAGTTCCAAGGGGGGGGTAGGCAATGAGCAGTTCTTC. Its translation: CASSSKGGVGNEQFF.

This clone was detected only once. J is TRBJ1-1 and V is TRBV15; no firm D call. Trimming stripped 0 bases from V and 1 base from J, with 15 bases between. Germline values: CDR1 LNHNV, CDR2 YYDKDF (reference sequence). This CDR3 contains 17 residues. CDR3 in amino acids: CATSREVPPGENTEAFF. The CDR3 DNA reads as TGTGCCACCAGCAGAGAGGTACCCCCGGGAGAGAACACTGAAGCTTTCTTT.

The chain couples TRBV6-5 to TRBJ2-1; 12 bases are shared with TRBD2. This CDR3 is built from 15 residues. After removal of 2 bases from V and 4 bases from J, the junction contained 0 bases not matched to a gene. Germline CDR1 and CDR2: MNHEY and SVGAGI. As DNA, the CDR3 is TGTGCCAGCAGTTACGGGACTAGCGGGTACAATGAGCAGTTCTTC. This gives the protein CASSYGTSGYNEQFF.

CDR3 sequence: CASSLGAGQSNYGYTF. The CDR3 DNA reads TGTGCCAGCAGCTTAGGGGCGGGACAGTCTAACTATGGCTACACCTTC. V is TRBV7-3 and J is TRBJ1-2; 7 positions agree with TRBD1. The CDR3 consists of 16 residues. After removal of 2 bases from V and 0 bases from J, the junction contained 6 bases not matched to a gene. CDR1 is SGHTA and CDR2 is FQGTGA in the germline V gene. The full variable domain, completed using reference TRBV7-3 and TRBJ1-2, is GAGVSQTPSNKVTEKGKYVELRCDPISGHTALYWYRQSLGQGPEFLIYFQGTGAADDSGLPNDRFFAVRPEGSVSTLKIQRTERGDSAVYLCASSLGAGQSNYGYTFGSGTRLTVV.

CDR3 sequence: CASSDRGEPSTDTQYF. DNA of the CDR3: TGCGCCAGCAGCGACCGCGGGGAACCCTCCACAGATACGCAGTATTTT. The genes are TRBV4-3 and TRBJ2-3; the D gene is possibly TRBD2 (6 bases). Germline V gene sequence: CDR1 LGHNA, CDR2 YSLEER. The CDR3 loop spans 16 amino acids. The ends were cut back, 5 bases at V and 2 bases at J, with 17 bases in the middle.

V gene TRBV5-1 combines with J gene TRBJ2-5, with 8 bases aligning to TRBD2. Germline V lookup: CDR1 SGHRS, CDR2 YFSETQ. The CDR3 runs 18 residues. After removal of 2 bases from V and 5 bases from J, the junction contained 17 bases not matched to a gene. The chain's CDR3 is CASSFLPQAGAREETQYF. The CDR3 bases are TGCGCCAGCAGCTTTCTTCCCCAAGCGGGGGCTCGAGAGGAGACCCAGTACTTC.

The rearrangement joins TRBV4-2 to TRBJ1-4; tentatively, D is TRBD1 (5 bases). Deletions cut 4 bases from V and 4 bases from J, with 13 bases between. The CDR3 totals 15 residues. Germline loops: CDR1 LGHNA, CDR2 YNFKEQ. This CDR3 is CASSLRQTINEKLFF. CDR3 nucleotide sequence: TGTGCCAGCAGCCTGCGACAGACCATTAATGAAAAACTGTTTTTT.

The V call is TRBV10-3, the J call TRBJ2-5, with a weak D call TRBD1 (6 bases). The CDR3 covers 16 residues. Trimming took 4 bases from V and 2 from J, leaving 17 bases between them. Looked up from germline, CDR1 is ENHRY and CDR2 is SYGVKD. CDR3 sequence (DNA): TGTGCCATCAGTGGTACCATCCGGGACACACAAGAGACCCAGTACTTC. Translation: CAISGTIRDTQETQYF.

This sequence joins TRBV19 and TRBJ1-1, with a possible D match to TRBD1 (5 bases). Germline loops: CDR1 LNHDA, CDR2 SQIVND (reference sequence). The V end was cut by 3 bases, the J end by 2 bases, with 10 bases between. The CDR3 loop spans 14 amino acids. The CDR3 sequence is CASSIYWGNTEAFF. The CDR3 DNA reads as TGTGCCAGTAGTATTTATTGGGGCAACACTGAAGCTTTCTTT.

With regard to this clone: The junction differs from germline at one of its ends, possibly a read error. The chain employs TRBV7-9 and TRBJ2-3, with 7 bases aligning to TRBD2. CDR1 is SEHNR and CDR2 is FQNEAQ in the germline V gene (reference sequence). The CDR3 has 16 residues. Here the CDR3 reads CSSSSGGTSGTDTQYF. CDR3 coding DNA: TGTTCCAGCAGCTCCGGTGGAACTAGCGGCACAGATACGCAGTATTTT.

CDR3 in amino acids: CASKRETITGELFF. The CDR3 DNA is TGTGCCAGTAAACGGGAAACGATCACCGGGGAGCTGTTTTTT. V and J are TRBV19 and TRBJ2-2; D perhaps matches TRBD2 (5 bases). The CDR3 extends over 14 amino acids. Germline CDR1 reads LNHDA; CDR2 reads SQIVND (reference sequence). V lost 7 bases and J lost 4, with 13 bases in between.

V usage is TRBV5-6 and J usage is TRBJ1-6; D is possibly TRBD1 (5 bases). CDR1 is SGHDT, CDR2 YYEEEE, per germline. The V end was cut by 7 bases, the J end by 0 bases, with 8 bases between. The CDR3 loop spans 14 amino acids. The CDR3 sequence: CASHQGSYNSPLHF. The CDR3 DNA reads TGTGCCAGCCATCAGGGCTCCTATAATTCACCCCTCCACTTT.

The rearrangement joins TRBV23-1 to TRBJ1-2, with D possibly TRBD1 on 5 matching bases. TRBV23-1 counts as an open reading frame of uncertain function. The V and J ends lost 6 bases and 5 bases respectively, with 10 bases between them. The CDR3 spans 12 residues. The CDR3 bases are TGCGCCAGCAGCTCCAAGGGGTATGGCTACACCTTC. This gives the protein CASSSKGYGYTF.

This clone was recorded only once. The V call is TRBV27, the J call TRBJ1-6; D is unclear. The CDR3 runs to 15 residues. Germline assignment: CDR1 MNHEY and CDR2 SMNVEV (reference sequence). The ends were cut back, 5 bases at V and 9 bases at J, with 17 bases in the middle. The CDR3 DNA sequence: TGTGCCAGCAGTCCATCAACGGGGTCAGGTTCACCCCTCCACTTT. Residues: CASSPSTGSGSPLHF.

This chain uses TRBV30 with TRBJ1-2; no clear D. V gave up 3 bases and J gave up 4 bases, with 12 bases separating them. The germline V gene encodes CDR1 GTSNPN and CDR2 SVGIG (reference sequence). The CDR3 covers 13 residues. CDR3 amino acids: CAWRSGGPYGYTF. DNA for the CDR3: TGTGCCTGGAGATCGGGAGGGCCCTATGGCTACACCTTC.

The rearrangement joins TRBV9 to TRBJ2-4; TRBD1 aligns across 11 bases. There are 14 residues in the CDR3. Germline V gives CDR1 SGDLS, CDR2 YYNGEE. Losses at the gene ends were 2 bases for V and 8 bases for J; bases not matched to a gene: 3. CDR3 loop: CASSVWDRGDIQYF. CDR3 DNA: TGTGCCAGCAGCGTCTGGGACAGGGGGGACATTCAGTACTTC.

The chain carries TRBV6-5 and TRBJ1-2; maybe TRBD1 (6 bases). V gave up 5 bases and J gave up 3 bases, with 16 bases separating them. The V gene's germline CDR1 is MNHEY and CDR2 SVGAGI. The CDR3 is 15 amino acids. The CDR3 DNA is TGTGCCAGCAGTACCCCCAAAACAGGGTACTATGGCTACACCTTC. It is translated as CASSTPKTGYYGYTF.